This T cell receptor (beta chain) is from a study of CD8+ T cells in alopecia areata. Extracted from the samples, RNA was reverse transcribed into cDNA to serve as the sequencing template. Sequenced by immunoSEQ multiplex PCR; TCRdb stores in-frame clones only, minus some. The profile shows approximately 98,000 clones, 45% to 70% of them singletons. Germline V gene sequence: CDR1 MNHEY, CDR2 SVGAGI. The CDR3 runs 14 residues. V lost 0 bases to trimming and J lost 2 bases, with 7 bases between them. This clone was counted a few times. Distinct nucleotide sequences in the sample also encode this CDR3. The receptor comes from a human donor in good health. Specimen: CD8+ T cells sorted from blood. The chain carries TRBV6-5 and TRBJ2-5; D is perhaps TRBD1 (6 bases). The CDR3 is CASSYSGQQETQYF. The CDR3 bases are TGTGCCAGCAGTTACTCCGGACAGCAAGAGACCCAGTACTTC.